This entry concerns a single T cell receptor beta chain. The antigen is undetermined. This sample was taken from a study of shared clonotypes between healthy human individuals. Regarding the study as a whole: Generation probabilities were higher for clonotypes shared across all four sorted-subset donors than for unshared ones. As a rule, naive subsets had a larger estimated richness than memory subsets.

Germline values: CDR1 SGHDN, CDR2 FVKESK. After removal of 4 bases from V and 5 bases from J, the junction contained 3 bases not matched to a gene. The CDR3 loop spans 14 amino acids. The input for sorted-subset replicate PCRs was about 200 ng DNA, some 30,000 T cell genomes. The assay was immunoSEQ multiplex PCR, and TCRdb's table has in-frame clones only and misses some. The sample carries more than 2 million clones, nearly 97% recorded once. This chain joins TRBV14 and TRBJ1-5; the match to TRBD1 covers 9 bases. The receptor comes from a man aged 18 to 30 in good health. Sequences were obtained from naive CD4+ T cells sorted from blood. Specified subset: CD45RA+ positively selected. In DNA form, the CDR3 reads TGTGCCAGCAGCCGATGGACAGGGGATCAGCCCCAGCATTTT. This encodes CASSRWTGDQPQHF.